This TCR beta chain was sequenced for a study of cytotoxic CD8 clonotypes in ibrutinib-treated CLL. This clone turned up a few times. Using immunoSEQ multiplex PCR, the repertoire was profiled, and TCRdb retains in-frame clones only, with some absent. The sample contains 29,000 or so clones, around two thirds of which appear only once. Germline assignment: CDR1 LNHDA and CDR2 SQIVND (reference sequence). The CDR3 sequence is 16 residues long. V shed 5 bases and J 3 bases; nucleotides not matched to a gene: 8. The sequencing here drew on PBMCs, taken after 24 months of ibrutinib treatment. The chain employs TRBV19 and TRBJ2-7; 12 nucleotides match TRBD2. The TCR sequence derives from a human donor with chronic lymphocytic leukemia. For the CDR3, the DNA is TGTGCCAGTAGTGCCAGACTAGCGGGGGAAAGCTACGAGCAGTACTTC. Translating it yields CASSARLAGESYEQYF.